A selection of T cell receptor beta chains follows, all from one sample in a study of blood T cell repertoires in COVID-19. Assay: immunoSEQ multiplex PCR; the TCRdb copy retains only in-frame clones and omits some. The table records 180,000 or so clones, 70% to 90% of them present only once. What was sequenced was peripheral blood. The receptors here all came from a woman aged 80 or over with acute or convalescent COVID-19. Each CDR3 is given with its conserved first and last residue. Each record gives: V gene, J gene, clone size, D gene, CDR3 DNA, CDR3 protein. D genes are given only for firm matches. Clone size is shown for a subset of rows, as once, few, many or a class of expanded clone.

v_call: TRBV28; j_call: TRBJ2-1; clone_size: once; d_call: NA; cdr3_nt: TGTGCCAGCAGTCCCCTTGGGGTTGTTAGCGCCGCTTACAATGAGCAGTTCTTC; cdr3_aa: CASSPLGVVSAAYNEQFF
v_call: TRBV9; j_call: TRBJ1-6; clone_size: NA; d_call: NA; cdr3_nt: TGTGCCAGCAGCTCAGGGAGGAATTCACCCCTCCACTTT; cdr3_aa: CASSSGRNSPLHF
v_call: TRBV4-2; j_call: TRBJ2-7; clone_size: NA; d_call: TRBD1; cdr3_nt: TGTGCCAGCAGCCAAGGGACAGGGGGCGCTATCTACGAGCAGTACTTC; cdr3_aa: CASSQGTGGAIYEQYF
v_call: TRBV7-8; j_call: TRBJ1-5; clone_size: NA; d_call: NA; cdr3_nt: TGTGCCAGCAGCTTATGGCGGGGGGCGCGCAATCAGCCCCAGCATTTT; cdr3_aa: CASSLWRGARNQPQHF
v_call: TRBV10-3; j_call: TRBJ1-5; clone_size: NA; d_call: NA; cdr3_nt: TGTGCCATCAGTGAATTCCAGGGGTCCCTTCAGCCCCAGCATTTT; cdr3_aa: CAISEFQGSLQPQHF
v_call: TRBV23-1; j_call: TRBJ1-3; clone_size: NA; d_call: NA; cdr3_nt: TGCGCCAGCAGTCCACCGGGAATCTCTGGAAACACCATATATTTT; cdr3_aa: CASSPPGISGNTIYF
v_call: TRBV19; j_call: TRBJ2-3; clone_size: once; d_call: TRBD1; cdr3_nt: TGTGCCAGTAGCTTCCTAGACAGGGGGGTAGGAACGCAGTATTTT; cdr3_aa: CASSFLDRGVGTQYF
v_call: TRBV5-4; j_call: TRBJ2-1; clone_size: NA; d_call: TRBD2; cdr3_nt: TGTGCCAGCAGCTCAGGACTAGCGGGAGGTTCCTACAATGAGCAGTTCTTC; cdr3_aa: CASSSGLAGGSYNEQFF
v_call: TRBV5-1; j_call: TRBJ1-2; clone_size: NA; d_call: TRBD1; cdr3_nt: TGCGCCAGCAGCTCAGGGGGCGCCTTTGCCGGCTACACCTTC; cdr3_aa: CASSSGGAFAGYTF
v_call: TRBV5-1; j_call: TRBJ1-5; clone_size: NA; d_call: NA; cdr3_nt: TGCGCCAGCAAGTTGGACAGCGATCAGCCCCAGCATTTT; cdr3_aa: CASKLDSDQPQHF
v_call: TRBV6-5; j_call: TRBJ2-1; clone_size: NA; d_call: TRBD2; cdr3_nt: TGTGCCAGCAGTTATGGTCTAGCGGACAATGAGCAGTTCTTC; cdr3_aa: CASSYGLADNEQFF
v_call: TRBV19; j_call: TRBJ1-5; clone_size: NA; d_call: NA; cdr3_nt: TGTGCCAGTAGTATCGCCGGGGGGGCACAGCCCCAGCATTTT; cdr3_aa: CASSIAGGAQPQHF
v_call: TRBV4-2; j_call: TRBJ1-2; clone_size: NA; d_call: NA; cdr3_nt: TGTGCCAGCAGCCAAGGGCAGATTTATGGCTACACCTTC; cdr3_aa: CASSQGQIYGYTF
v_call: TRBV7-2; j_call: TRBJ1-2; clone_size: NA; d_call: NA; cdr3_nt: TGTGCCAGCAGCTTATCCCCCAGGGAAATCTTAGGCTACACCTTC; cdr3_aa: CASSLSPREILGYTF
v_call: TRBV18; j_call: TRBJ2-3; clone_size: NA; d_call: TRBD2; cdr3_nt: TGTGCCAGCTCAGGGCTAGCGGCGGGAACAGATACGCAGTATTTT; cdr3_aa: CASSGLAAGTDTQYF
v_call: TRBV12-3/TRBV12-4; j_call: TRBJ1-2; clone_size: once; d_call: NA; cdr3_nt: TGTGCCAGCAGTTTAACCCGGGGAGCAACGGTCACCTTC; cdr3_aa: CASSLTRGATVTF
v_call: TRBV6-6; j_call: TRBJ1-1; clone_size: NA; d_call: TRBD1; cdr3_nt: TGTGCCGGGGCGGGACAGGGACCCGAAGCTTTCTTT; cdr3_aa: CAGAGQGPEAFF
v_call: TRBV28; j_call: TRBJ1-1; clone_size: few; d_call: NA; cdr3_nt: TGTGCCAGCAGGTCGACAGTGAACACTGAAGCTTTCTTT; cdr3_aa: CASRSTVNTEAFF
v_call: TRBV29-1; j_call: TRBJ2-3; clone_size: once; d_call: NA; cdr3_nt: TGCAGCGTTTCCGGGGGCACAGATACGCAGTATTTT; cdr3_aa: CSVSGGTDTQYF
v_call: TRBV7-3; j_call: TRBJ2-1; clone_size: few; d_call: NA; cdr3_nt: TGTGCCAGCAGCCAGGCCCGGACTCCTAATGAGCAGTTCTTC; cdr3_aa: CASSQARTPNEQFF
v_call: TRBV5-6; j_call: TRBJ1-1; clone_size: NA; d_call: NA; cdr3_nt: TGTGCCAGCAGCTTGGACCTTACAGTCTTTCACACTGAAGCTTTCTTT; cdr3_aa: CASSLDLTVFHTEAFF
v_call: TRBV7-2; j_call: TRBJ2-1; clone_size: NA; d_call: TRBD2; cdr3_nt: TGTGCCAGCAGCCCGCAAGGGCTAGCGGTATACAATGAGCAGTTCTTC; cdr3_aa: CASSPQGLAVYNEQFF
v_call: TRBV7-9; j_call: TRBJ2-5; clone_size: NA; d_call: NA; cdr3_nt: TGTGCCAGCAGCTCGTTAACAGGGTTTCAAGAGACCCAGTACTTC; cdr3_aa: CASSSLTGFQETQYF
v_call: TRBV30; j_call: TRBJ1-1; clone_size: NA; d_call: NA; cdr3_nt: TGTGCCTGGAGCGGTTACGACTGGGCTTTCTTT; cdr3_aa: CAWSGYDWAFF
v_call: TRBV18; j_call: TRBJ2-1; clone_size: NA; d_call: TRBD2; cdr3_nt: TGTGCCAGCTCACCACTAGCGGGAGTTTACAATGAGCAGTTCTTC; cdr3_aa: CASSPLAGVYNEQFF
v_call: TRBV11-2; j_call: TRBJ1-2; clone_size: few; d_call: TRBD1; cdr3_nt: TGTGCCAGCAGAAACGGACAGGGCGTTAACTATGGCTACACCTTC; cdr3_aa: CASRNGQGVNYGYTF
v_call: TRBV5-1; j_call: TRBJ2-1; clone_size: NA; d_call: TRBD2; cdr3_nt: TGCGCCAGCAAGGGACTAGCGGGAGTAAGGGAGCAGTTCTTC; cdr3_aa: CASKGLAGVREQFF
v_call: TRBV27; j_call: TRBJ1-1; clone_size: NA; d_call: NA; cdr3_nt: TGTGCCAGCAGTTTATCTCGGTTGGGGGGAACTGAAGCTTTCTTT; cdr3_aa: CASSLSRLGGTEAFF
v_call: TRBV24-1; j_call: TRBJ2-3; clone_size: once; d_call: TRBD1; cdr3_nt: TGTGCCACCAGTGACCGCGCAGGGGGAGATACGCAGTATTTT; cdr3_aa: CATSDRAGGDTQYF
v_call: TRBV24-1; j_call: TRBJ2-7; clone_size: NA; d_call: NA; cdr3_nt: TGTGCCACCAGTGATTTTACCCCCCGGGGGCAGTACTTC; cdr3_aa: CATSDFTPRGQYF
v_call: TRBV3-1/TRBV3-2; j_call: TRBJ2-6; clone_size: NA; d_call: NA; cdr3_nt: TGTGCCAGCAGCCAAGATAGGGGCGTCCTGACTTTC; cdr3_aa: CASSQDRGVLTF
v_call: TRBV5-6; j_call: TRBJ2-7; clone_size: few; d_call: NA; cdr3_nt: TGTGCCAGCAGCTTTGGAGACGAGCAGTACTTC; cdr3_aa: CASSFGDEQYF
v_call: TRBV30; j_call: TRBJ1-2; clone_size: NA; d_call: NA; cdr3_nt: TGTGCCTGGAGCCTGACAGGCACCTACTATGGCTACACCTTC; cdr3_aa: CAWSLTGTYYGYTF
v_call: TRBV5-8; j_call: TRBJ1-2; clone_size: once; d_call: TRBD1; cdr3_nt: TGTGCCAGCAATCGGGACAGGGAAAGTGGCTACACCTTC; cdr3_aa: CASNRDRESGYTF
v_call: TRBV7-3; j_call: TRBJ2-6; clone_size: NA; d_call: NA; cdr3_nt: TGTGCCAGCAGCTCGCCTACAGGGCGGGCTGGGGCCAACGTCCTGACTTTC; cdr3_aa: CASSSPTGRAGANVLTF
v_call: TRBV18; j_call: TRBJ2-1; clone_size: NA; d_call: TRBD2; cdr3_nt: TGTGCCAGCTCACCCCGGACTAGCGAGAATGAGCAGTTCTTC; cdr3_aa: CASSPRTSENEQFF
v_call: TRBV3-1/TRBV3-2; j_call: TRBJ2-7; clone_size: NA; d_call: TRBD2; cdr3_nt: TGTGCCAGCAGCCAATGGTTTGCGGGAGGGCCAGGTAGGAACGAGCAGTACTTC; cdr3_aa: CASSQWFAGGPGRNEQYF
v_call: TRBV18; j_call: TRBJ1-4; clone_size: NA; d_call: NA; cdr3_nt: TGTGCCAGCTCACGCATGGTACAGGATAATGAAAAACTGTTTTTT; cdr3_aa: CASSRMVQDNEKLFF
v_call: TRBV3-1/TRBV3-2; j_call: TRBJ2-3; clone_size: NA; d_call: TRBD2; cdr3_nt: TGTGCCAGCAGCCAAGAAGCGGGAGGGCTGACAGATACGCAGTATTTT; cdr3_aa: CASSQEAGGLTDTQYF
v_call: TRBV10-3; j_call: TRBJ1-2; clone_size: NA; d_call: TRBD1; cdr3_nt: TGTGCCAGTGGACAGGGGCCGAATGGCTACACCTTC; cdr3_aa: CASGQGPNGYTF
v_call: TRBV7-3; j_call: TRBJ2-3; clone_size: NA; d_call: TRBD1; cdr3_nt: TGTGCCAGCAGCCTAGGGACAGGGAGTACAGATACGCAGTATTTT; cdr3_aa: CASSLGTGSTDTQYF
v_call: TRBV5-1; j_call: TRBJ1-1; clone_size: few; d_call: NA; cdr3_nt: TGCGCCAGCAGCTTGGCGGGAGGGAGCACTGAAGCTTTCTTT; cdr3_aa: CASSLAGGSTEAFF
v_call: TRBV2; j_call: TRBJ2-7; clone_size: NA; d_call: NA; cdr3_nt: TGTGCCAGCAGAGAGGGAATAGGCGAGCAGTACTTC; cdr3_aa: CASREGIGEQYF
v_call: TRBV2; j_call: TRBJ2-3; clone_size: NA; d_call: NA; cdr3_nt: TGTGCCAGCAAGGCTATGGGAGGCACAGATACGCAGTATTTT; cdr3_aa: CASKAMGGTDTQYF
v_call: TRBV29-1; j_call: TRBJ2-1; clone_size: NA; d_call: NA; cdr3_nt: TGCAGCCCCGTCACCCTCAGGGGGCAGTTCTTC; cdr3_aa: CSPVTLRGQFF
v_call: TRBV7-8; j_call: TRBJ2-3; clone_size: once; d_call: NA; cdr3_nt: TGTGCCAGCAGCTTAATCCGGACTTCTAGCACAGATACGCAGTATTTT; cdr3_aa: CASSLIRTSSTDTQYF